This TCR beta chain was sequenced in a study of T cell repertoires in cytomegalovirus infection. The wider study: Public TCR beta signatures marked donors with CMV infection and the matching HLA.

Each CDR3 protein gets one entry after TCRdb re-called the reads with MiXCR. The table records hundreds of thousands of distinct CDR3 sequences, 33% of them present only once. The ends were cut back, 2 bases at V and 4 bases at J, with 12 bases in the middle. CDR3 length: 15 residues. This clonotype was counted only a few times. Its antigen is currently unknown. Points from the study as a whole: Cumulative frequency (of public TCR beta family members) identified carriers of CMV plus the relevant HLA.

The receptor was isolated from a human donor in good health (CMV status not recorded). Some clones in this sample may be carry-over from other donors' samples. Here the sequenced sample was cultured PBMCs, taken from culture after CMV antigen stimulation. The chain couples TRBV12-3 or TRBV12-4 to TRBJ2-1, with D possibly TRBD2 on 6 matching bases. CDR3 nucleotides: TGTGCCAGCAGTTTAATGGCGGGGCTTTACAATGAGCAGTTCTTC. This translates into CASSLMAGLYNEQFF.